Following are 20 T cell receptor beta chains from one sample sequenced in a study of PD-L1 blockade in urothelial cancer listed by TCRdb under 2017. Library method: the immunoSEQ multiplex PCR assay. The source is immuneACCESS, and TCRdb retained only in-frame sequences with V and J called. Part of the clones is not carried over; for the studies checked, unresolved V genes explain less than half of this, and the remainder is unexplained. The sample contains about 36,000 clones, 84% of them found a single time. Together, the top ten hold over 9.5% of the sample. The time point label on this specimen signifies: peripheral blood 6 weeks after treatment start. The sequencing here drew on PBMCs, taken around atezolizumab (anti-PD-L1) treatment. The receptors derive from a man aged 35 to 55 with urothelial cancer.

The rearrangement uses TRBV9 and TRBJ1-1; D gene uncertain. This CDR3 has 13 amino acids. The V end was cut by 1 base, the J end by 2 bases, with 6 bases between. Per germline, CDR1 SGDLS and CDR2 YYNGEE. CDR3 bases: TGTGCCAGCAGCGTATCACTAAACACTGAAGCTTTCTTT. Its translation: CASSVSLNTEAFF.

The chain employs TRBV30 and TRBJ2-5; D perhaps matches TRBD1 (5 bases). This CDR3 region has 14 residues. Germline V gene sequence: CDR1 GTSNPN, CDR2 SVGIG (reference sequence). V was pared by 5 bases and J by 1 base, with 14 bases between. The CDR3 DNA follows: TGTGCCTGGGGGGCCGAGGCACTCCAAGAGACCCAGTACTTC. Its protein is CAWGAEALQETQYF.

CDR3 sequence (DNA): TGTGCCAGCAGTTTATGGGCAGCAGGAAGAGATACGCAGTATTTT. Amino acids: CASSLWAAGRDTQYF. The rearrangement links TRBV28 to TRBJ2-3; D is unclear. This CDR3 is built from 15 residues. CDR1 is MDHEN and CDR2 is SYDVKM in the germline V gene. V lost 0 bases, J lost 5 bases, and 12 bases lay in between.

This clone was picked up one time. CDR3 region: CASSIIQAAPSNEQYF. The CDR3 DNA reads as TGTGCCAGTAGTATAATACAGGCCGCCCCGTCCAACGAGCAGTACTTC. This chain joins TRBV19 and TRBJ2-7; maybe TRBD1 (5 bases). V lost 2 bases and J 5 bases, leaving 19 bases between the germline ends. This CDR3 contains 16 residues. Germline CDR1 and CDR2: LNHDA and SQIVND (reference sequence). Full variable domain (rest looked up from reference TRBV19 and TRBJ2-7): DGGITQSPKYLFRKEGQNVTLSCEQNLNHDAMYWYRQDPGQGLRLIYYSQIVNDFQKGDIAEGYSVSREKKESFPLTVTSAQKNPTAFYLCASSIIQAAPSNEQYFGPGTRLTVT.

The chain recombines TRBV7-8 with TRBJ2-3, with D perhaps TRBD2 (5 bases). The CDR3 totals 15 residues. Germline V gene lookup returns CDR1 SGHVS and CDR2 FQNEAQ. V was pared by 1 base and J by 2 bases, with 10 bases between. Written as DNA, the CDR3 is TGTGCCAGCAGCTTAGATGGAGGCGACACAGATACGCAGTATTTT. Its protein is CASSLDGGDTDTQYF. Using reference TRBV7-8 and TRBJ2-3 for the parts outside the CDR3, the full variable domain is GAGVSQSPRYKVAKRGQDVALRCDPISGHVSLFWYQQALGQGPEFLTYFQNEAQLDKSGLPSDRFFAERPEGSVSTLKIQRTQQEDSAVYLCASSLDGGDTDTQYFGPGTRLTVL.

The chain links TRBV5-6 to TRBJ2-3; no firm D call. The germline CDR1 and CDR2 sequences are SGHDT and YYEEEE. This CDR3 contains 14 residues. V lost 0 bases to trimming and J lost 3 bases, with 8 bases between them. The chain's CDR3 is CASSLERRTDTQYF. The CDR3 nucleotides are TGTGCCAGCAGCTTGGAGCGTCGGACAGATACGCAGTATTTT.

The CDR3 is CASSQGALNSKNIQYF. CDR3 nucleotides: TGTGCCAGCAGCCAGGGGGCACTGAACTCCAAAAACATTCAGTACTTC. The genes are TRBV5-6 and TRBJ2-4; 8 bases align to TRBD1. The germline V gene encodes CDR1 SGHDT and CDR2 YYEEEE. The CDR3 has 16 residues. J was trimmed by 2 bases and V by 4 bases; bases with no gene match: 8.

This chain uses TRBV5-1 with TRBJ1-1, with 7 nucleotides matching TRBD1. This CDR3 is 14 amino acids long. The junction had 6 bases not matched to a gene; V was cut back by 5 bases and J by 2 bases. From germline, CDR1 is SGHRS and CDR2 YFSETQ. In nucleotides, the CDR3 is TGCGCCAGCAGAAAAGGGACAGATAACACTGAAGCTTTCTTT. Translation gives CASRKGTDNTEAFF.

CDR3 bases: TGTGCCAGCAGCTTAGCGGGGCGGGAGGAAGGAGATACGCAGTATTTT. Amino acid sequence: CASSLAGREEGDTQYF. The V call is TRBV7-8, the J call TRBJ2-3; TRBD2 matches 8 bases. Trimming took 0 bases from V and 5 from J; bases not matched to a gene: 7. This CDR3 region has 16 residues. Germline lookup yields CDR1 SGHVS and CDR2 FQNEAQ. Full variable domain (remainder filled in from reference TRBV7-8 and TRBJ2-3): GAGVSQSPRYKVAKRGQDVALRCDPISGHVSLFWYQQALGQGPEFLTYFQNEAQLDKSGLPSDRFFAERPEGSVSTLKIQRTQQEDSAVYLCASSLAGREEGDTQYFGPGTRLTVL.

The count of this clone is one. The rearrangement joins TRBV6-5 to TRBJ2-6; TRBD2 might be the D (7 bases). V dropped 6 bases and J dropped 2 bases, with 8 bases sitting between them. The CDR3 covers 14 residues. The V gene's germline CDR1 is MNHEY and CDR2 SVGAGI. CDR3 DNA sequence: TGTGCCAGCAGAGGGGGGGCTGGGGCCAACGTCCTGACTTTC. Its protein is CASRGGAGANVLTF.

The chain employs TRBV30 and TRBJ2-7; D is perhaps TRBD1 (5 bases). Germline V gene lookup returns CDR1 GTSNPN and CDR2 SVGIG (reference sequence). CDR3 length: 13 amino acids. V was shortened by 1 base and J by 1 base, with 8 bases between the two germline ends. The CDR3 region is CAWSAGNSYEQYF. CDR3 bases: TGTGCCTGGAGTGCAGGGAATTCCTACGAGCAGTACTTC.

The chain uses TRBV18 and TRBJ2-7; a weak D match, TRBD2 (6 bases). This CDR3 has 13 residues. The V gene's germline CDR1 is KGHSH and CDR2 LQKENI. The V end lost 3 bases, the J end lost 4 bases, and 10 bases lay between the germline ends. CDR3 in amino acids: CASSPPGLYEQYF. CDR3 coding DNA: TGTGCCAGCTCACCCCCGGGACTTTACGAGCAGTACTTC.

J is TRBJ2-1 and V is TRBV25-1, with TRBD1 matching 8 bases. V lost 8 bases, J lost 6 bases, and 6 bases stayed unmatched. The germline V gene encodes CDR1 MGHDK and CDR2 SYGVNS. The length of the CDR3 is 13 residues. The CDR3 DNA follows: TGTGCCAGCCACGGACAGGGAGGCAATGAGCAGTTCTTC. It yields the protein CASHGQGGNEQFF.

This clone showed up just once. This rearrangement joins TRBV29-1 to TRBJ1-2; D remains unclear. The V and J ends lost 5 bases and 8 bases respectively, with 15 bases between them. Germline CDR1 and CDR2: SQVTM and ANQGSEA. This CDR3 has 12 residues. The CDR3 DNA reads TGCAGCGTTTTAGAGGGAAGTCTGGGCTACACCTTC. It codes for CSVLEGSLGYTF.

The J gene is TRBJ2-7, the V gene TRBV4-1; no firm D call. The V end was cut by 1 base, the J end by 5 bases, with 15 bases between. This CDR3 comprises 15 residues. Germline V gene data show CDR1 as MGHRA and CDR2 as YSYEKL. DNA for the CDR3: TGCGCCAGCAGCCAAGGAGGATTTGGCGTCGACGAGCAGTACTTC. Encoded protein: CASSQGGFGVDEQYF.

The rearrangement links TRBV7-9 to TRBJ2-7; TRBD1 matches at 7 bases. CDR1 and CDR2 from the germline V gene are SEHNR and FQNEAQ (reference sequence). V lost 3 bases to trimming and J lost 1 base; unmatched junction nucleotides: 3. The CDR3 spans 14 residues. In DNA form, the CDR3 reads TGTGCCAGCAGCTTGACAGGGTCTTCCTACGAGCAGTACTTC. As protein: CASSLTGSSYEQYF.

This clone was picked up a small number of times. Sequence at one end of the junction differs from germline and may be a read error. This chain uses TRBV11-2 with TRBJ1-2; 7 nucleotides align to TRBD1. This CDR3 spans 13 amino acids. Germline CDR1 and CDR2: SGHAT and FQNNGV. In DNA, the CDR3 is TGTGCCAGCAGCTTATCTCGGCAGGGGGACGTTTCCTTC. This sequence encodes CASSLSRQGDVSF.

The CDR3, as DNA: TGCAGCGTACCCAGGGTGGGGGGCTATGGCTACACCTTC. This translates into CSVPRVGGYGYTF. The chain employs TRBV29-1 and TRBJ1-2, with D maybe TRBD1 (5 bases). CDR1 is SQVTM, CDR2 ANQGSEA, per germline. Trimming cost V 6 bases and J 4 bases, with 15 bases left between them. The CDR3 sequence is 13 residues long.

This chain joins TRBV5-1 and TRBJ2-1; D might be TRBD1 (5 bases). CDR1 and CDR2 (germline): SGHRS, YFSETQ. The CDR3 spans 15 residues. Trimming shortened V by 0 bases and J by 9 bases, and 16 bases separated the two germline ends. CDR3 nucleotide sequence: TGCGCCAGCAGCTTGGGGGTCCCCGACCAGGGTGAGCAGTTCTTC. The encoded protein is CASSLGVPDQGEQFF.

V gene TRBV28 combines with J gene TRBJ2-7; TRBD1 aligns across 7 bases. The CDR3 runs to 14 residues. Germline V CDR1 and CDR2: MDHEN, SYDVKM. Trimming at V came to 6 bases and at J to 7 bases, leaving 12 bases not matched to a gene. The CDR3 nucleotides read TGTGCCAGCAGAACAGGGACAGTTGGCGGGGAGCAGTACTTC. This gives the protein CASRTGTVGGEQYF.